Below are 30 T cell receptor beta chains sequenced from a single sample in a study of shared clonotypes between healthy human individuals. Libraries were prepared by immunoSEQ multiplex PCR; TCRdb keeps only in-frame clonotypes and omits some of them. The table shows about 820,000 clones, with 80% to 95% occurring only once. The naive CD8 subset, CD45RO-negative cells positively selected for CCR7, excluded terminally differentiated effector memory CD45RA+ cells. Sequenced input: naive CD8+ T cells sorted from blood. Every receptor here comes from a man aged 30 to 39 in good health.

This chain uses TRBV5-1 with TRBJ2-7; D is uncertain. The CDR3 is 14 residues long. Trimming removed 0 bases at V and 3 bases at J, with 10 bases between. CDR1 and CDR2 (germline): SGHRS, YFSETQ. The CDR3 coding sequence is TGCGCCAGCAGCTTGGAACAGTCGAGCTACGAGCAGTACTTC. Amino acids: CASSLEQSSYEQYF.

V is TRBV30 and J is TRBJ1-3; D might be TRBD1 (5 bases). The CDR3 contains 14 residues. With 1 base removed from V and 2 bases from J, the gap between germline ends came to 9 bases. CDR1 is GTSNPN, CDR2 SVGIG, per germline (reference sequence). The CDR3, as DNA: TGTGCCTGGAGTGGGGGGACCCCTGGAAACACCATATATTTT. As protein: CAWSGGTPGNTIYF.

A single count supports this clone. V and J are TRBV7-9 and TRBJ2-7, with 7 bases aligning to TRBD1. The CDR3 sequence is 15 residues long. J gave up 0 bases and V 5 bases, and 7 bases lay outside the gene matches. CDR1 is SEHNR and CDR2 is FQNEAQ in the germline V gene (reference sequence). The CDR3 is CASSPQDRFSYEQYF. In nucleotides, the CDR3 is TGTGCCAGCAGCCCCCAGGACAGGTTCTCCTACGAGCAGTACTTC.

CDR3 coding DNA: TGTGCCAGCAGCTTAGCGCGTAGCGGAAGATATAGAATGGACGAGCAGTACTTC. It yields the protein CASSLARSGRYRMDEQYF. V gene TRBV7-9 combines with J gene TRBJ2-7; TRBD2 might be the D (6 bases). This CDR3 is built from 18 residues. Germline lookup yields CDR1 SEHNR and CDR2 FQNEAQ (reference sequence). Trimming took 0 bases from V and 5 from J, leaving 23 bases between them.

The chain joins TRBV29-1 to TRBJ2-7; 9 positions agree with TRBD2. The V and J ends lost 5 bases and 7 bases, in that order; junction bases with no gene match: 9. Germline V gives CDR1 SQVTM, CDR2 ANQGSEA. The CDR3 contains 13 residues. CDR3 protein: CSVRTSETGEQYF. In DNA form, the CDR3 reads TGCAGCGTTCGGACTAGCGAGACGGGGGAGCAGTACTTC.

The chain uses TRBV11-1 and TRBJ2-5, with 9 positions matching TRBD2. Germline values: CDR1 SGHAT, CDR2 FQDESV (reference sequence). Trimming at V came to 1 base and at J to 4 bases, leaving 10 bases not matched to a gene. This CDR3 spans 17 amino acids. In DNA form, the CDR3 reads TGTGCCAGCAGCTTAGAGGACCGCGGGAGGGCCCGAGAGACCCAGTACTTC. Translated: CASSLEDRGRARETQYF.

The chain links TRBV5-1 to TRBJ2-5; D assignment may be TRBD1 or TRBD2 (5 bases each). The ends were cut back, 4 bases at V and 0 bases at J, with 16 bases in the middle. This CDR3 spans 16 amino acids. Germline values: CDR1 SGHRS, CDR2 YFSETQ. Written as DNA, the CDR3 is TGCGCCAGCAGCCCCGGAATCCGGGACCACCAAGAGACCCAGTACTTC. Translating it yields CASSPGIRDHQETQYF.

CDR3 in amino acids: CASPFPTGELFF. The DNA of the CDR3 is TGTGCCAGCCCTTTCCCGACCGGGGAGCTGTTTTTT. This chain uses TRBV5-4 with TRBJ2-2, with D unresolved. The V end was cut by 7 bases, the J end by 5 bases, with 9 bases between. In germline, CDR1 is SGHNT, CDR2 YYREEE (reference sequence). This CDR3 comprises 12 residues.

The V call is TRBV5-6, the J call TRBJ2-1; no definite D call. This CDR3 is built from 15 residues. V was trimmed by 0 bases and J by 4 bases, leaving 11 bases between them. Germline lookup yields CDR1 SGHDT and CDR2 YYEEEE. The CDR3 loop is CASSLGGNWYNEQFF. The CDR3 DNA sequence: TGTGCCAGCAGCTTGGGGGGAAATTGGTACAATGAGCAGTTCTTC.

As DNA, the CDR3 is TGCGCCAGCAGCATCTATAGCACAGATACGCAGTATTTT. Translation gives CASSIYSTDTQYF. This sequence joins TRBV5-1 and TRBJ2-3; D uncertain. CDR1 and CDR2 from the germline V gene are SGHRS and YFSETQ. V gave up 4 bases and J gave up 0 bases, with 6 bases separating them. The CDR3 runs to 13 residues.

The V gene is TRBV27, the J gene TRBJ1-5; D may be TRBD1 (5 bases). The length of the CDR3 is 16 residues. V lost 10 bases to trimming and J lost 2 bases, with 21 bases between them. Germline lookup yields CDR1 MNHEY and CDR2 SMNVEV (reference sequence). In DNA, the CDR3 is TGTGCCATCACGGGTGGTCTGGGACTGCGCAATCAGCCCCAGCATTTT. This gives the protein CAITGGLGLRNQPQHF.

This clone was recorded once. This chain joins TRBV13 and TRBJ2-7; perhaps TRBD2 as D (6 bases). V lost 4 bases and J 0 bases, leaving 16 bases between the germline ends. This CDR3 is 16 amino acids long. CDR1 and CDR2 from the germline V gene are PRHDT and FYEKMQ (reference sequence). In nucleotides, the CDR3 is TGTGCCAGCAGCTGGACTACCACGAGTCGCTCCTACGAGCAGTACTTC. Its translation is CASSWTTTSRSYEQYF.

The sample holds one count of this clone. The gene calls are TRBV19 and TRBJ1-1; 9 bases align to TRBD1. CDR3 size: 14 residues. The germline CDR1 and CDR2 sequences are LNHDA and SQIVND (reference sequence). With V trimmed by 10 bases and J by 1 base, 7 bases remained unmatched. The CDR3 DNA reads TGTGCCACCACTTGGGGACAGGGGAACACTGAAGCTTTCTTT. It yields the protein CATTWGQGNTEAFF.

This clone was found once. J is TRBJ2-7 and V is TRBV27; D is possibly TRBD1 or TRBD2 (5 bases each). The V end lost 7 bases, the J end lost 0 bases, and 16 bases lay between the germline ends. Germline V gene sequence: CDR1 MNHEY, CDR2 SMNVEV (reference sequence). The CDR3 has 15 amino acids. CDR3 in amino acids: CASNNLGLASYEQYF. CDR3 bases: TGTGCCAGCAATAACCTGGGGCTAGCCTCCTACGAGCAGTACTTC.

The chain combines TRBV19 with TRBJ2-1, with 10 bases that match TRBD2. CDR3 length: 17 residues. Trimming at V came to 5 bases and at J to 4 bases, leaving 11 bases not matched to a gene. CDR1 and CDR2 from the germline V gene are LNHDA and SQIVND (reference sequence). CDR3 region: CASSPLLAGDLYNEQFF. CDR3 DNA sequence: TGTGCCAGTAGTCCACTTCTAGCGGGAGACTTATACAATGAGCAGTTCTTC.

This clone was counted once. The chain joins TRBV9 to TRBJ2-7; 9 bases are a match to TRBD1. The J segment lost 3 bases and the V segment lost 4 bases, leaving 5 bases of the junction unmatched. From germline, CDR1 is SGDLS and CDR2 YYNGEE. The CDR3 has 14 residues. This CDR3 reads CASSPRTGDYEQYF. CDR3 DNA: TGTGCCAGCAGCCCCAGGACAGGGGACTACGAGCAGTACTTC. Complete variable domain (other parts from reference TRBV9 and TRBJ2-7): DSGVTQTPKHLITATGQRVTLRCSPRSGDLSVYWYQQSLDQGLQFLIQYYNGEERAKGNILERFSAQQFPDLHSELNLSSLELGDSALYFCASSPRTGDYEQYFGPGTRLTVT.

The genes are TRBV7-6 and TRBJ2-2; 12 bases match TRBD2. The CDR3 spans 19 residues. V gave up 5 bases and J gave up 0 bases; unmatched junction bases: 10. Per the germline V gene, CDR1 is SGHVS and CDR2 is FNYEAQ. The CDR3 region is CASSPRLAGVSANTGELFF. The CDR3 nucleotides are TGTGCCAGCAGCCCCCGACTAGCGGGAGTGTCCGCGAACACCGGGGAGCTGTTTTTT.

The rearrangement links TRBV5-4 to TRBJ2-7; D gene uncertain. V was clipped by 2 bases and J by 0 bases, with 9 bases between them. This CDR3 contains 14 residues. Germline CDR1 is SGHNT and CDR2 is YYREEE (reference sequence). The CDR3 here is CASSFGTFSYEQYF. The CDR3 DNA is TGTGCCAGCAGCTTTGGCACCTTCTCCTACGAGCAGTACTTC.

This clone was found once. The sample contains more than one DNA sequence encoding this CDR3. The gene calls are TRBV7-9 and TRBJ1-5, with 9 bases lining up with TRBD1. This CDR3 is 14 amino acids long. Germline trimming cut 4 bases from V and 4 bases from J; bases unmatched to any gene: 2. From germline, CDR1 is SEHNR and CDR2 FQNEAQ (reference sequence). The CDR3 DNA is TGTGCCAGCAGCTCCGGACAGGGGAATCAGCCCCAGCATTTT. Translating it yields CASSSGQGNQPQHF. Together with reference TRBV7-9 and TRBJ1-5, the CDR3 gives the full variable domain: DTGVSQNPRHKITKRGQNVTFRCDPISEHNRLYWYRQTLGQGPEFLTYFQNEAQLEKSRLLSDRFSAERPKGSFSTLEIQRTEQGDSAMYLCASSSGQGNQPQHFGDGTRLSIL.

V and J are TRBV27 and TRBJ2-7; 11 bases fit TRBD2. Germline trimming cut 3 bases from V and 2 bases from J; bases unmatched to any gene: 6. The CDR3 is 16 residues long. From germline, CDR1 is MNHEY and CDR2 SMNVEV (reference sequence). CDR3 region: CASSFLGTSGTYEQYF. The CDR3 DNA reads as TGTGCCAGCAGTTTCCTCGGGACTAGCGGTACCTACGAGCAGTACTTC.

The chain joins TRBV27 to TRBJ1-1, with D maybe TRBD1 (6 bases). The CDR3 length is 13 residues. Germline-derived CDR1 and CDR2 are MNHEY and SMNVEV (reference sequence). V lost 7 bases and J 6 bases, leaving 15 bases between the germline ends. The CDR3 loop reads CASTSRGIAEAFF. The CDR3, as DNA: TGTGCCAGCACATCAAGGGGGATCGCTGAAGCTTTCTTT.

This chain joins TRBV6-5 and TRBJ1-1; TRBD1 is a possible D gene (6 bases). V lost 5 bases, J lost 11 bases, and 15 bases lay in between. CDR1 MNHEY and CDR2 SVGAGI come from the germline V gene. CDR3 length equals 12 residues. For the CDR3, the DNA is TGTGCCAGCAGTCCCCCGGGGGCGGAGGCTTTCTTT. Its translation is CASSPPGAEAFF.

This chain connects TRBV4-3 to TRBJ2-5; possible D gene TRBD1, 5 bases. The CDR3 has 15 amino acids. CDR1 LGHNA and CDR2 YSLEER come from the germline V gene. Trimming removed 1 base at V and 7 bases at J, with 16 bases between. The CDR3, as DNA: TGCGCCAGCAGCCAAGTAGGTGACAGTGTCGGGACCCAGTACTTC. It specifies CASSQVGDSVGTQYF.

In its sample, this clone was seen once. For the CDR3, the DNA is TGTGGGTCCATTTCTCGTCGAAACACCATATATTTT. Amino acid sequence: CGSISRRNTIYF. V is TRBV28 and J is TRBJ1-3; no clear D. Germline loops: CDR1 MDHEN, CDR2 SYDVKM. This CDR3 is built from 12 residues.

The rearrangement joins TRBV10-1 to TRBJ2-1, with D perhaps matching TRBD1 or TRBD2 (5 bases each). V dropped 4 bases and J dropped 1 base, with 17 bases sitting between them. This CDR3 spans 17 amino acids. Germline CDR1 is WNHNN and CDR2 is SYGVQD (reference sequence). This CDR3 reads CASSGTGAGSSYNEQFF. In DNA form, the CDR3 reads TGCGCCAGCAGTGGGACTGGGGCAGGAAGTTCCTACAATGAGCAGTTCTTC.

Of note for this clone: The identical CDR3 is also encoded by other nucleotide sequences in the sample. The V call is TRBV5-1, the J call TRBJ2-7; no reliable D call. The germline V gene encodes CDR1 SGHRS and CDR2 YFSETQ. Trimming took off 0 bases at V and 4 bases at J, with 8 bases between the two ends. The CDR3 contains 13 residues. The CDR3: CASSLGLDYEQYF. As DNA, the CDR3 is TGCGCCAGCAGCTTGGGCCTCGATTACGAGCAGTACTTC. The full variable domain, in which reference TRBV5-1 and TRBJ2-7 provide the parts outside the CDR3, is KAGVTQTPRYLIKTRGQQVTLSCSPISGHRSVSWYQQTPGQGLQFLFEYFSETQRNKGNFPGRFSGRQFSNSRSEMNVSTLELGDSALYLCASSLGLDYEQYFGPGTRLTVT.

This sequence joins TRBV28 and TRBJ2-7; 15 nucleotides agree with TRBD2. The J segment lost 6 bases and the V segment lost 6 bases, leaving 6 bases of the junction unmatched. This CDR3 spans 15 amino acids. From germline, CDR1 is MDHEN and CDR2 SYDVKM. CDR3 DNA: TGTGCCAGCAGGATGGGACTAGCGGGAGGTCTCGAGCAGTACTTC. Translation: CASRMGLAGGLEQYF.

V is TRBV29-1 and J is TRBJ2-2; 9 positions agree with TRBD2. The germline V gene encodes CDR1 SQVTM and CDR2 ANQGSEA. J gave up 5 bases and V 1 base, and 11 bases lay outside the gene matches. This CDR3 has 17 residues. The CDR3 loop reads CSVEAVLAGVNTGELFF. The DNA for the CDR3 is TGCAGCGTTGAAGCGGTGTTAGCGGGAGTAAATACCGGGGAGCTGTTTTTT.

This clone occurred a few times. The chain employs TRBV13 and TRBJ2-2; 14 positions agree with TRBD2. Unmatched junction bases numbered 8, after V lost 4 bases and J lost 4 bases. The CDR3 totals 18 residues. Looked up from germline, CDR1 is PRHDT and CDR2 is FYEKMQ (reference sequence). CDR3 protein: CASSSWVTSGRATGELFF. The CDR3, as DNA: TGTGCCAGCAGCTCGTGGGTGACTAGCGGGAGGGCCACCGGGGAGCTGTTTTTT.

This chain links TRBV28 with TRBJ2-4; 10 bases match TRBD2. Trimming took 11 bases from V and 5 from J; bases not matched to a gene: 6. CDR1 and CDR2 (germline): MDHEN, SYDVKM. This CDR3 is 13 amino acids long. The CDR3 loop is CAAAGGGQNIQYF. The CDR3 DNA follows: TGTGCCGCAGCGGGAGGGGGGCAAAACATTCAGTACTTC.